The source of this TCR beta chain is a study of blood T cell repertoires in COVID-19. For the study at large: Acute and convalescent COVID-19 specimens originated in the United States, Italy and Spain. Sources were T cells, B-cell-depleted T cells, or PBMCs; the material itself was cDNA or gDNA.

This table comes from immunoSEQ multiplex PCR, and its TCRdb copy is limited to in-frame clones, with some not included. The sample contains about 110,000 clones, 70% to 80% of which appear only once. This CDR3 is built from 14 residues. Trimming shortened V by 4 bases and J by 8 bases, and 12 bases separated the two germline ends. The germline gives CDR1 LGHDT, CDR2 YNNKEL (reference sequence). This clonotype was sampled from a man in his sixties or seventies with active or convalescent COVID-19. Sample: peripheral blood. The V gene is TRBV3-1 (or the pseudogene TRBV3-2), the J gene TRBJ1-6; D is unresolved. The CDR3 coding sequence is TGTGCCAGCAGCCCCCGGGAAGGCCATTCACCCCTCCACTTT. It is translated as CASSPREGHSPLHF.